This TCR beta chain came from a study of shared clonotypes between healthy human individuals (dated by TCRdb to about 2020). Looking at the study overall: Three men and a couple of women, aged 18 to 49 years, made up the cohort. Per donor, three plates each were used for CD4 naive and CD4 memory, two for CD8 naive, and one for CD8 memory. Blood TCR repertoires of roughly five healthy adults were deeply sequenced to estimate repertoire size and the extent of clonotype sharing between individuals. To increase sequencing depth and limit assay-specific biases, different laboratories used diverse techniques to prepare libraries and sequence TCR repertoires. Between about 0.94 and 8.9 billion PBMCs per donor were obtained by leukapheresis. Results the study describes overall, beyond this receptor: Compared with non-shared clonotypes, clonotypes shared by all four sorted-subset donors had higher generation probabilities. Roughly 5% of naive CD4, 3.5% of naive CD8, approximately 2% of memory CD4, and around 0.4% of memory CD8 clonotypes were shared across a handful of donors. Pairwise subsampling indicated that sequencing depth was expected to affect the degree of clonotype sharing among donors. Sampling was restricted to blood, and TCR repertoires in tissues likely differ from the TCR repertoires found in blood. Naive subsets generally had larger estimated clonotype richness than memory subsets did. Rarefaction of sorted-subset datasets indicated incomplete sequencing despite the large sequencing depth. Because the study included a small number of donors, the genetic and exposure-history diversity represented was limited.

Using the deep immunoSEQ assay, TCR CDR3 regions were amplified from genomic DNA by multiplex PCR. Genomic DNA extracted from each cell subset was distributed evenly over all wells of several immunoSEQ 96-well plates, and each plate served as one replicate. Each replicate PCR for sorted subsets received 150 to 250 ng genomic DNA, equal to roughly 30,000 T cell genomes. The purified libraries were quantified using a Qubit 3.0 fluorometer, sized with a Bioanalyzer 2100, and then quantified again using the KAPA Library Quantification kit. A separate single-read 150-cycle Illumina NextSeq 550 flow cell was used to sequence each immunoSEQ 96-well plate. Processing in the source paper ran as follows. Because only junctional sequences without quality scores were contained in the immunoSEQ output, filtering matching that applied to full-length reads could not be performed. Sequences were annotated with PyIR, a Python wrapper for IgBLAST v1.9, using IMGT germline references to assign V/J genes and CDR3. Reads with weak V/J assignments (E-value above 1e-6), missing CDR3, stop codons, out-of-frame junctions, or ambiguous translated residues were removed. V3J clonotypes were defined as sequences sharing the same inferred V gene, J gene, and CDR3 amino acid sequence. Percentage overlap between repertoires was calculated by dividing the number of shared unique clonotypes by the size of the smaller repertoire. Repertoire richness was assessed with RTK rarefaction, the Chao1 estimator, and Recon v2.1 estimates of unobserved clonotypes. OLGA was used to compute generation probabilities for all TCRbeta clonotypes that the gDNA method yielded from a few donors. In TCRdb, the immuneACCESS table is reduced to in-frame sequences with V and J assigned. These tables do not hold every clone; where another copy was compared, an unresolved V gene accounts for under half, and the others remain unexplained. That table is the source of V, J and clone size, and D and trimming were worked out from the DNA. The sample table shows millions of clones, and 85% to 95% are seen once. The top ten clones comprise 0.1% to 0.15% of the sample.

About this clone: Its antigen is currently not known. No clone much larger than this one lies a single base away; base qualities are absent.

The germline V gene yields SGHRS for CDR1 and YFSETQ for CDR2. The CDR3 goes from the cysteine to the phenylalanine over 15 residues. Only the CDR3 portion is preserved as DNA: 45 bases, with reading frame beginning at the first base. V gives up 0 bases and J gives up 5 bases, and the segment between their germline ends measures 14 bases. The donors were healthy, HIV-negative adults with no recently reported acute infections or vaccinations. All donors were Caucasian adults living in Nashville, Tennessee, USA. Magnetic negative selection was used to enrich CD4+ T cells, after which naive cells were positively selected on CD45RA and the negative fraction became the memory subset. Blood was collected by leukapheresis, and PBMCs were isolated by Ficoll-Histopaque density gradient centrifugation and then cryopreserved in liquid nitrogen vapor phase. Analytical flow cytometry was used to check the purity and quantity of every magnetically sorted T cell population. Each sorted fraction had its genomic DNA isolated and then quantified by UV absorbance on a Nanodrop 2000c.

The TCR originated in a man aged 18 to 29 in good health. The sequencing input was naive CD4+ T cells sorted from blood. Taken with the paper, the label for cell subset or site translates to: CD45RA+ positively selected. This chain is built from TRBV5-1 and TRBJ2-5, with the identity of the D gene unclear. The bases read TGCGCCAGCAGCTTGGGGGCGAGGTATCCGGAGACCCAGTACTTC. It encodes CASSLGARYPETQYF.